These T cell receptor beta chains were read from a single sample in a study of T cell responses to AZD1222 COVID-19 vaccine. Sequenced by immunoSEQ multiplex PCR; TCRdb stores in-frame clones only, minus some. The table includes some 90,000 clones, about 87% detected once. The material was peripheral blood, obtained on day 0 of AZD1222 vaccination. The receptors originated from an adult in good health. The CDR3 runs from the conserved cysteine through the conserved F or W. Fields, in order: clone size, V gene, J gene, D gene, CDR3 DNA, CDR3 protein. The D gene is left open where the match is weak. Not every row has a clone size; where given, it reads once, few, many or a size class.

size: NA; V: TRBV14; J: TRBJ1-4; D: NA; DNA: TGTGCCAGCAGCCAAGAGTTTTGGGGGGGCGATTCAACTAATGAAAAACTGTTTTTT; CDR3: CASSQEFWGGDSTNEKLFF
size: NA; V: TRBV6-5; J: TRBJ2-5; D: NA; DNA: TGTGCCAGCAGTTTCCGGGACACCCCGAGCGAGACCCAGTACTTC; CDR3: CASSFRDTPSETQYF
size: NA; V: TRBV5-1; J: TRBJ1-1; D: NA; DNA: TGCGCCAGCAGCTTGGACGGGCGGACTGAAGCTTTCTTT; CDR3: CASSLDGRTEAFF
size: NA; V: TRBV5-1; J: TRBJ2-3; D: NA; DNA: TGCGCCAGCAGCTTGTCCCCGCTACCCCCAGATACGCAGTATTTT; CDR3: CASSLSPLPPDTQYF
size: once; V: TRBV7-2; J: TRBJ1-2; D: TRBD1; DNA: TGTGCCAGCAGGACCCGGGACAGGGGGGATGGCTACACCTTC; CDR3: CASRTRDRGDGYTF
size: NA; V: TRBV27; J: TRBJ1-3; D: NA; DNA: TGTGCCAGCAGTTTCCAGGCAGGAAACACCATATATTTT; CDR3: CASSFQAGNTIYF
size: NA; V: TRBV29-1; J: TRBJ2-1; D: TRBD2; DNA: TGCAGCGTGCAGACTAGCGGGAGAAGAAATGAGCAGTTCTTC; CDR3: CSVQTSGRRNEQFF
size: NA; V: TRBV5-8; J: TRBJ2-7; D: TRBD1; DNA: TGTGCCAGCAGCCATGAGCCGATCGGGACAGGGGTCCGCCACGAGCAGTACTTC; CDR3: CASSHEPIGTGVRHEQYF
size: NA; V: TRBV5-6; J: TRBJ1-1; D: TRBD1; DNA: TGTGCCAGCAGACGCGAACCGGGACAGGGAGTCGAAGCTTTCTTT; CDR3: CASRREPGQGVEAFF
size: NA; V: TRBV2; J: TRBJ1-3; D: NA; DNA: TGTGCCAGCAGTGAACGGCAGGGCTCTGGAAACACCATATATTTT; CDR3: CASSERQGSGNTIYF
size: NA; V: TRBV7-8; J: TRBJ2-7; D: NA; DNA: TGTGCCAGCAGCTTTGGGCGGGGAGGCGAGCAGTACTTC; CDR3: CASSFGRGGEQYF
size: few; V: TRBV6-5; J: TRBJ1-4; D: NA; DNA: TGTGCCAGCAGTCCCCTGAATGAAAAACTGTTTTTT; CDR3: CASSPLNEKLFF
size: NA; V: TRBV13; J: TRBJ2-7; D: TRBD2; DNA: TGTGCCAGCAGCACGCCTAGCGGAAAGAGCTCCTACGAGCAGTACTTC; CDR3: CASSTPSGKSSYEQYF
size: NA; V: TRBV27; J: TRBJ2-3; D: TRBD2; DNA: TGTGCCAGCAGTTTATGGTCGGGACTAGCGGGAGATACGCAGTATTTT; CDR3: CASSLWSGLAGDTQYF
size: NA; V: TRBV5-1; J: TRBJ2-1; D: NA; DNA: TGCGCCAGCAGCTCCCCCGTACGGAACAATGAGCAGTTCTTC; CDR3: CASSSPVRNNEQFF
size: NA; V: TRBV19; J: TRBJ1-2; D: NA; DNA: TGTGCCAGTAGTATAGAGGGTCGGAGAACCTATGGCTACACCTTC; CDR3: CASSIEGRRTYGYTF
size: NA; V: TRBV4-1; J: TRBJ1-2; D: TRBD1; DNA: TGCGCCAGCAGCCATTTGGGACAGGGGGCAAGTGACTATGGCTACACCTTC; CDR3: CASSHLGQGASDYGYTF
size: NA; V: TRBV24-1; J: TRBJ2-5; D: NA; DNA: TGTGCCACCAGTGAGCAGGGGATGGAGACCCAGTACTTC; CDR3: CATSEQGMETQYF
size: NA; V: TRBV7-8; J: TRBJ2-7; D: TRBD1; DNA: TGTGCCAGCAGCTTACAGGGGGCCCTCAGCTCCTACGAGCAGTACTTC; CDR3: CASSLQGALSSYEQYF